This passage covers 22 T cell receptor beta chains from one sample sequenced in a study of shared clonotypes between healthy human individuals. This table comes from immunoSEQ multiplex PCR, and its TCRdb copy is limited to in-frame clones, with some not included. The sample has 550,000 to 700,000 clones, around 73% seen once; the top ten hold around 2%. Sequencing was done on a sample of memory CD4+ T cells sorted from blood. The subset is: CD45RA-negative fraction. The receptors were sampled from a woman in her thirties in good health.

This sequence joins TRBV19 and TRBJ2-2, with 8 bases matching TRBD1. J was trimmed by 8 bases and V by 11 bases; bases with no gene match: 7. The CDR3 length is 12 residues. The germline gives CDR1 LNHDA, CDR2 SQIVND (reference sequence). The DNA for the CDR3 is TGTGCCGGCAGACAGGGGATAGGGGAGCTGTTTTTT. This encodes CAGRQGIGELFF.

The rearrangement links TRBV2 to TRBJ1-4, with 9 bases matching TRBD1. With 8 bases clipped from V and 4 bases from J, the junction kept 8 bases outside the gene matches. There are 15 residues in the CDR3. CDR1 SNHLY and CDR2 FYNNEI come from the germline V gene. CDR3 loop: CASSGQGNYNEKLFF. The CDR3 nucleotides are TGTGCCAGCTCCGGACAGGGGAACTATAATGAAAAACTGTTTTTT.

The chain couples TRBV7-8 to TRBJ2-7, with TRBD1 identical over 9 bases. V was clipped by 5 bases and J by 5 bases; unmatched bases: 10. The CDR3 spans 15 residues. Germline values: CDR1 SGHVS, CDR2 FQNEAQ. The DNA of the CDR3 is TGTGCCAGCAGCACCGGGACAGGGATCTCTAACGAGCAGTACTTC. Encoded protein: CASSTGTGISNEQYF.

The V gene is TRBV28, the J gene TRBJ1-5; 7 bases are shared with TRBD1. The CDR3 is made up of 16 amino acids. Trimming at V came to 3 bases and at J to 3 bases, leaving 8 bases not matched to a gene. Germline V CDR1 and CDR2: MDHEN, SYDVKM. The CDR3 loop reads CASSFSGQVLNQPQHF. CDR3 bases: TGTGCCAGCAGTTTTTCCGGACAGGTCCTCAATCAGCCCCAGCATTTT.

This clone was recorded only once. The CDR3 loop is CASSLGSRNNQPQHF. CDR3 in DNA: TGCGCCAGCAGCTTGGGATCCAGGAACAATCAGCCCCAGCATTTT. This rearrangement joins TRBV5-1 to TRBJ1-5; D call uncertain. The germline gives CDR1 SGHRS, CDR2 YFSETQ. CDR3 size: 15 residues. Trimming pared 0 bases from V and 3 bases from J, leaving 10 bases between.

Concerning this clone itself: The same CDR3 arises from other DNA sequences in this sample as well. The chain links TRBV5-1 to TRBJ1-1; D not resolved. Trimming pared 4 bases from V and 1 base from J, leaving 5 bases between. This CDR3 contains 12 residues. Per germline, CDR1 SGHRS and CDR2 YFSETQ. The CDR3 region has the DNA TGCGCCAGCAGCCGGGGGAACACTGAAGCTTTCTTT. This gives the protein CASSRGNTEAFF.

The rearrangement joins TRBV6-5 to TRBJ2-5; 8 bases fit TRBD2. With V trimmed by 4 bases and J by 9 bases, 13 bases remained unmatched. The CDR3 covers 15 residues. Germline-derived CDR1 and CDR2 are MNHEY and SVGAGI. The CDR3 DNA reads TGTGCCAGCAGTTCGACCCTTAGCGGGATCTCGGCCCAGTACTTC. Translating it yields CASSSTLSGISAQYF.

The chain joins TRBV5-4 to TRBJ1-2, with TRBD1 matching 7 bases. The CDR3 contains 14 residues. CDR1 SGHNT and CDR2 YYREEE come from the germline V gene (reference sequence). V shed 0 bases and J 8 bases; nucleotides not matched to a gene: 7. The CDR3: CASSLVGGEGGYTF. The CDR3 DNA sequence: TGTGCCAGCAGCTTGGTAGGGGGCGAAGGGGGCTACACCTTC.

The V call is TRBV4-1, the J call TRBJ1-1; the D gene is possibly TRBD1 (6 bases). The CDR3 runs 15 residues. In germline, CDR1 is MGHRA, CDR2 YSYEKL. V was trimmed by 0 bases and J by 4 bases, leaving 12 bases between them. DNA of the CDR3: TGCGCCAGCAGCCAAGATAGTCAGGGGAGCACTGAAGCTTTCTTT. Protein: CASSQDSQGSTEAFF.

The rearrangement links TRBV5-4 to TRBJ2-1; D not resolved. The CDR3 contains 15 residues. The V gene lost 0 bases and the J gene lost 6 bases, with 13 bases spanning the gap. Germline V gene sequence: CDR1 SGHNT, CDR2 YYREEE (reference sequence). The CDR3 DNA is TGTGCCAGCAGCTTGGGTGCAGACACCCTCAATGAGCAGTTCTTC. It encodes CASSLGADTLNEQFF.

This clone was detected only once. The chain joins TRBV5-6 to TRBJ2-7; TRBD1 aligns across 8 bases. J was trimmed by 3 bases and V by 4 bases; bases with no gene match: 9. This CDR3 comprises 15 residues. The germline gives CDR1 SGHDT, CDR2 YYEEEE. The CDR3 loop is CASSPYPGQDYEQYF. The CDR3 DNA follows: TGTGCCAGCAGCCCCTATCCGGGACAGGACTACGAGCAGTACTTC.

This clone was seen a few times. The chain uses TRBV30 and TRBJ1-5, with a weak D call TRBD1 (6 bases). The germline gives CDR1 GTSNPN, CDR2 SVGIG (reference sequence). The germline V and J ends were trimmed by 7 bases and 5 bases, with 18 bases remaining between them. This CDR3 spans 14 amino acids. This CDR3 reads CASAAGATDQPQHF. The CDR3 DNA follows: TGTGCCTCGGCCGCAGGGGCGACCGATCAGCCCCAGCATTTT.

This clone showed up just once. The rearrangement joins TRBV28 to TRBJ1-5, with D unresolved. The germline gives CDR1 MDHEN, CDR2 SYDVKM. The CDR3 length is 15 residues. V gave up 5 bases and J gave up 6 bases, with 17 bases separating them. The CDR3 region is CASSPPGQLRQPQHF. The CDR3, as DNA: TGTGCCAGCAGTCCGCCTGGTCAACTACGTCAGCCCCAGCATTTT.

This clone was found a few times. The rearrangement joins TRBV7-3 to TRBJ2-7, with D possibly being TRBD1 (5 bases). V was clipped by 4 bases and J by 1 base, with 8 bases between them. The CDR3 contains 13 residues. Germline CDR1 reads SGHTA; CDR2 reads FQGTGA. In DNA form, the CDR3 reads TGTGCCAGCAGCTCAGGGTCTTCCTACGAGCAGTACTTC. This codes for CASSSGSSYEQYF.

V and J are TRBV6-1 and TRBJ1-5; D is perhaps TRBD1 (6 bases). The germline V and J ends were trimmed by 4 bases and 2 bases, with 15 bases remaining between them. The germline V gene has CDR1 MNHNS and CDR2 SASEGT. The CDR3 is 16 amino acids. Written as DNA, the CDR3 is TGTGCCAGCAGTGGAGGGGGGTTAGGGGGCAATCAGCCCCAGCATTTT. Residues: CASSGGGLGGNQPQHF.

J is TRBJ2-7 and V is TRBV7-2; TRBD1 is a possible D gene (6 bases). This CDR3 comprises 14 residues. The germline V gene encodes CDR1 SGHTA and CDR2 FQGNSA. V lost 6 bases to trimming and J lost 6 bases, with 18 bases between them. The CDR3 bases are TGTGCCAGCAGACAATACAGGGAAGGGGGCGAGCAGTACTTC. Translation gives CASRQYREGGEQYF.

This clone has just one count. V and J are TRBV6-1 and TRBJ1-2; 7 nucleotides align to TRBD1. The germline V gene has CDR1 MNHNS and CDR2 SASEGT. The CDR3 covers 12 residues. V dropped 6 bases and J dropped 5; count of bases not matched to a gene: 3. The CDR3 nucleotides read TGTGCCAGCAGGGGGACAGTTTATGGCTACACCTTC. Encoded protein: CASRGTVYGYTF.

This chain connects TRBV7-3 to TRBJ1-1; D remains unclear. The CDR3 loop spans 12 amino acids. The V end lost 6 bases, the J end lost 11 bases, and 16 bases lay between the germline ends. CDR1 SGHTA and CDR2 FQGTGA come from the germline V gene. CDR3 protein: CASSYGPAVAFF. In DNA, the CDR3 is TGTGCCAGCAGTTACGGTCCGGCCGTGGCTTTCTTT.

The rearrangement joins TRBV7-6 to TRBJ2-3; D possibly corresponds to TRBD1 (5 bases). CDR1 is SGHVS, CDR2 FNYEAQ, per germline. CDR3 length equals 16 residues. The V and J ends lost 1 base and 2 bases respectively, with 13 bases between them. The CDR3 here is CASSLGSQGHTDTQYF. As DNA, the CDR3 is TGTGCCAGCAGCTTAGGCTCGCAGGGCCACACAGATACGCAGTATTTT.

The chain is built from TRBV5-1 and TRBJ1-1, with D tentatively TRBD1 (5 bases). V was clipped by 1 base and J by 2 bases, with 12 bases between them. This CDR3 has 15 residues. CDR1 and CDR2 (germline): SGHRS, YFSETQ. This chain's CDR3 is CASSLPQDFNTEAFF. CDR3 bases: TGCGCCAGCAGCTTGCCACAGGATTTTAACACTGAAGCTTTCTTT.

The chain combines TRBV7-7 with TRBJ2-5; possible D gene TRBD2, 7 bases. Looked up from germline, CDR1 is SSHAT and CDR2 is FNYEAQ (reference sequence). Trimming stripped 5 bases from V and 3 bases from J, with 16 bases between. The CDR3 spans 15 residues. This CDR3 is CASSPTPGGEETQYF. The CDR3 DNA reads as TGTGCCAGCAGCCCCACCCCGGGGGGCGAAGAGACCCAGTACTTC.

The V gene is TRBV18, the J gene TRBJ2-7; no clear D. Germline V gene data show CDR1 as KGHSH and CDR2 as LQKENI. The CDR3 contains 16 residues. Between the trimmed V and J ends, which lost 6 bases and 4 bases, there was a span of 22 bases. The chain's CDR3 is CASSLLKGPIGYEQYF. CDR3 sequence (DNA): TGTGCCAGCTCTCTATTGAAAGGTCCGATAGGGTACGAGCAGTACTTC. Filled out from reference TRBV18 and TRBJ2-7, the complete variable domain reads NAGVMQNPRHLVRRRGQEARLRCSPMKGHSHVYWYRQLPEEGLKFMVYLQKENIIDESGMPKERFSAEFPKEGPSILRIQQVVRGDSAAYFCASSLLKGPIGYEQYFGPGTRLTVT.